This T cell receptor (beta chain) was obtained from a study of T cells in Graves' hyperthyroidism and ophthalmopathy. Germline V lookup: CDR1 SGHTA, CDR2 FQGNSA. Trimming took 5 bases from V and 2 from J; bases not matched to a gene: 21. This CDR3 is 20 amino acids long. Regions amplified from RNA transcripts were the TCR beta CDR3 regions. TCR CDR3 regions were first amplified by RT-PCR with HTBI primers. From the multiplex PCR reads, TCRdb called clonotypes with MiXCR, one entry per CDR3 protein. The table lists roughly 800,000 distinct CDR3 sequences, 38% of them singletons, with 8.9% in the top ten.

The origin of this receptor is a man aged 18 to 30 with Graves' hyperthyroidism. The V call is TRBV7-2, the J call TRBJ1-3; 7 positions match TRBD1. Material for sequencing was blood. CDR3 nucleotide sequence: TGTGCCAGCAGCCACCCCATAGGGGACAGAGGCCACCAGCCTGGAAACACCATATATTTT. Its protein is CASSHPIGDRGHQPGNTIYF.